One T cell receptor beta chain is described in this entry. Its matching antigen is unknown. The sample is drawn from a study of identical twins. General study points: Excess sharing between twins was weaker in beta out-of-frame sequences. Out-of-frame alpha sequences shared by twins were enriched for low generation probability.

This CDR3 is 17 amino acids long. Germline CDR1 LGHDT, CDR2 YNNKEL (reference sequence). V lost 1 base to trimming and J lost 2 bases; unmatched junction nucleotides: 10. Unique molecular identifiers were present on cDNA, and template switching added a universal primer site. TCRdb ran MiXCR on the 5' RACE reads and lists one entry per CDR3 protein. The data show 1.5 million to 2 million distinct CDR3 sequences, with around 29% seen just once and approximately 0.29% held by the top ten. The TCR comes from a newborn girl in good health. Sequencing was carried out using cord blood. The J gene is TRBJ2-7, the V gene TRBV3-1; 8 bases match TRBD2. CDR3 coding DNA: TGTGCCAGCAGCCAAGCCGGGGGGGCGACTAGTCCCTACGAGCAGTACTTC. Translated: CASSQAGGATSPYEQYF.